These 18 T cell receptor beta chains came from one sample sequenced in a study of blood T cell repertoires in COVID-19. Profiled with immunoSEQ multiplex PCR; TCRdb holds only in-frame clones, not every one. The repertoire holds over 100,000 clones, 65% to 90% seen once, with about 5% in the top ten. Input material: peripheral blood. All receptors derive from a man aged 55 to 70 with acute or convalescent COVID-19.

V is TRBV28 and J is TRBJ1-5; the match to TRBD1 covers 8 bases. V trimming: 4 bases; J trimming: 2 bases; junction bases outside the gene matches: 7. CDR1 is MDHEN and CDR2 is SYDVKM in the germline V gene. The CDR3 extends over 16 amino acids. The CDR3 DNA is TGTGCCAGCAGTTCGACAGGGGCCGGGGGCAATCAGCCCCAGCATTTT. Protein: CASSSTGAGGNQPQHF.

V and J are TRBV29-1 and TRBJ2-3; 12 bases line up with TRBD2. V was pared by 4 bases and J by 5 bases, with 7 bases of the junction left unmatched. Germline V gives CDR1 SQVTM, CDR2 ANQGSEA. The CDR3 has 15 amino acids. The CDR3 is CSVGLAGGPVDTQYF. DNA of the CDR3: TGCAGCGTTGGGCTAGCGGGGGGGCCGGTAGATACGCAGTATTTT.

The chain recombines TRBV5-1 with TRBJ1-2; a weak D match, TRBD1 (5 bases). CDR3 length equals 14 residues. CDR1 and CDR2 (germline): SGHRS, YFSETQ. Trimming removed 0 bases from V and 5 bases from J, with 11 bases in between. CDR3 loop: CASSLEGRQYGYTF. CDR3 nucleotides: TGCGCCAGCAGCTTGGAAGGCAGACAGTATGGCTACACCTTC.

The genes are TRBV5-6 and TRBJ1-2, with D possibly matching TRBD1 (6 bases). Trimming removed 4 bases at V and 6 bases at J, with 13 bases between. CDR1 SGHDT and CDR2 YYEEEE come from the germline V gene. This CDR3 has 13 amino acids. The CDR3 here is CASSEQGTDGYTF. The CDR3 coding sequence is TGTGCCAGCAGCGAACAGGGTACCGATGGCTACACCTTC.

CDR3 sequence (DNA): TGTGCCAGTAGTCCGAGAGGACAGGGCGGTGACACTGAAGCTTTCTTT. It is translated as CASSPRGQGGDTEAFF. V and J are TRBV19 and TRBJ1-1; TRBD1 matches at 8 bases. The CDR3 consists of 16 residues. Per the germline V gene, CDR1 is LNHDA and CDR2 is SQIVND (reference sequence). After removal of 5 bases from V and 3 bases from J, the junction contained 11 bases not matched to a gene.

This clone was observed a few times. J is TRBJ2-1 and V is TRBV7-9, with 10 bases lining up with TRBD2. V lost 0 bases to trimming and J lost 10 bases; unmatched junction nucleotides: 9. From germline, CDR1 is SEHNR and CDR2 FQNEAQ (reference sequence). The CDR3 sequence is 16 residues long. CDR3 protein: CASSLAGVAGGSEQFF. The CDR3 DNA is TGTGCCAGCAGCTTAGCGGGGGTAGCGGGAGGATCCGAGCAGTTCTTC.

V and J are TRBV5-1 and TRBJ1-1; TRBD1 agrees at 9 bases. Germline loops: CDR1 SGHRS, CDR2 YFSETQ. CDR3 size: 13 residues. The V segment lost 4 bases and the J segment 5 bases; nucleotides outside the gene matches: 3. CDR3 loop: CASSVQGATEAFF. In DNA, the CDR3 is TGCGCCAGCAGCGTACAGGGGGCGACTGAAGCTTTCTTT.

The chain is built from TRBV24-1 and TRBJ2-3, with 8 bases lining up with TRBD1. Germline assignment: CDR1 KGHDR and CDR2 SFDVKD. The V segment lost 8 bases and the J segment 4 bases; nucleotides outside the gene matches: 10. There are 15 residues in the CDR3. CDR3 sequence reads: CATTQGTGFADTQYF. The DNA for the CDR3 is TGTGCCACCACTCAGGGGACAGGTTTCGCAGATACGCAGTATTTT.

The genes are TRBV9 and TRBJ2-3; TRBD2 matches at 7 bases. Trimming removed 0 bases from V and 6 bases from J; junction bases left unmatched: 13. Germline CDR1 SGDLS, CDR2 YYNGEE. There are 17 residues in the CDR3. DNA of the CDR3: TGTGCCAGCAGCGTAGGGTACACGGGGGGTAGCGCGGATACGCAGTATTTT. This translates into CASSVGYTGGSADTQYF.

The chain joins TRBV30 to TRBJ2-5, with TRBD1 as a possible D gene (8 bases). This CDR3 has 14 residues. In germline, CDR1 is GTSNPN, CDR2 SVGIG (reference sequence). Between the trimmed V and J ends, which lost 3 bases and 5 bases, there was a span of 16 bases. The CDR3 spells CAWSPDRGGETQYF. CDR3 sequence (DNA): TGTGCCTGGAGCCCAGACAGGGGAGGGGAGACCCAGTACTTC.

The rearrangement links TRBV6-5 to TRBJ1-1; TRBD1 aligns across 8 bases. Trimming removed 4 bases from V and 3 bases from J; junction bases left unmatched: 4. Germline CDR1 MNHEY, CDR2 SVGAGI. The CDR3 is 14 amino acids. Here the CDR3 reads CASSSRGRYTEAFF. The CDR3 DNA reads TGTGCCAGCAGTTCCAGGGGGCGGTACACTGAAGCTTTCTTT.

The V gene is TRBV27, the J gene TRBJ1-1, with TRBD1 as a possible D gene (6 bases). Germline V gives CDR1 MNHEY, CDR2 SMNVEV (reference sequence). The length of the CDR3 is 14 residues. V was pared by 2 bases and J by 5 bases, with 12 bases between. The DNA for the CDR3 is TGTGCCAGCAGTTTAAGGCAGGGGAATACTGAAGCTTTCTTT. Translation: CASSLRQGNTEAFF.

CDR3 sequence (DNA): TGCAGTGGGACAGATAACACTGAAGCTTTCTTT. Its protein product is CSGTDNTEAFF. The chain is built from TRBV20-1 and TRBJ1-1; D perhaps matches TRBD1 (6 bases). Per germline, CDR1 DFQATT and CDR2 SNEGSKA (reference sequence). The CDR3 is 11 residues long. Trimming shortened V by 7 bases and J by 2 bases, and 8 bases separated the two germline ends.

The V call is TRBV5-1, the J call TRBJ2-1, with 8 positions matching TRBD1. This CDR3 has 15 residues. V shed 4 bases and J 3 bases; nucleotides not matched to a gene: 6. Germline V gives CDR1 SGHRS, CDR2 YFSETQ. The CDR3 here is CASSDTDRVYNEQFF. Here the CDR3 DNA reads TGCGCCAGCAGCGACACGGACAGGGTCTACAATGAGCAGTTCTTC.

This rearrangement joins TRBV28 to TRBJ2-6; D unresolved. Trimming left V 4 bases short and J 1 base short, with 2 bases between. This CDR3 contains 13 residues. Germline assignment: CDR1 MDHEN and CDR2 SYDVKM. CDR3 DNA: TGTGCCAGCAGTTCTTCTGGGGCCAACGTCCTGACTTTC. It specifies CASSSSGANVLTF.

The CDR3 sequence is CSGPTGWAYNEQFF. The CDR3 DNA sequence: TGCAGCGGACCCACAGGTTGGGCCTACAATGAGCAGTTCTTC. The chain has TRBV29-1 and TRBJ2-1; tentative D call: TRBD1 (5 bases). In germline, CDR1 is SQVTM, CDR2 ANQGSEA. The CDR3 consists of 14 residues. Trimming stripped 7 bases from V and 2 bases from J, with 15 bases between.

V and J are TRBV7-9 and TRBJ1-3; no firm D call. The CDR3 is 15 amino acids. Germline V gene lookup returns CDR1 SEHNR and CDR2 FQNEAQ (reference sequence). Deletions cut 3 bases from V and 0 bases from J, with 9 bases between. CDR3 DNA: TGTGCCAGCAGCTTCTCCACCAGCTCTGGAAACACCATATATTTT. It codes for CASSFSTSSGNTIYF.

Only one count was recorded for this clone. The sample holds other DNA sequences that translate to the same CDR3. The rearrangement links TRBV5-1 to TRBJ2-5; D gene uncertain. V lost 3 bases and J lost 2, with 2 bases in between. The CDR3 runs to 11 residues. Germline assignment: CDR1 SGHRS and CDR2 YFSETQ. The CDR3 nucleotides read TGCGCCAGCAGCTCGCAAGAGACCCAGTACTTC. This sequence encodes CASSSQETQYF.